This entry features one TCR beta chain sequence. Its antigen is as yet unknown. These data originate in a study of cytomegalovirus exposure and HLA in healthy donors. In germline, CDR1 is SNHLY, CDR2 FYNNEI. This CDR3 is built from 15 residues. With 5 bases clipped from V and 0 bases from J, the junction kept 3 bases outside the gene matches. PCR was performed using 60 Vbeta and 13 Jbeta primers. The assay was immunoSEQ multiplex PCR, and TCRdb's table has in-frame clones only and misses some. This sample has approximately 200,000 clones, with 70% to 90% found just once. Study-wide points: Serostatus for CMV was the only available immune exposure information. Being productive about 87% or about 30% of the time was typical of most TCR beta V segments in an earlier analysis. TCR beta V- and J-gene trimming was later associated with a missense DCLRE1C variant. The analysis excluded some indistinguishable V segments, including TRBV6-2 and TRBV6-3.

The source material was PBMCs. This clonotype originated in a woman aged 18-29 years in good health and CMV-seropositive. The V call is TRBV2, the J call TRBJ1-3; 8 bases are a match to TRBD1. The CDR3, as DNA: TGTGCCAGCAGTCTAGACAGGGGCTCTGGAAACACCATATATTTT. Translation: CASSLDRGSGNTIYF.